This T cell receptor (beta chain) was identified in a study of shared clonotypes between healthy human individuals. Study observations and caveats: Sharing across four donors was highest in naive CD4 (around 5%) and lowest in memory CD8 (around 0.4%). Sampling involved blood alone; tissue repertoires likely differ. Non-shared clonotypes had lower generation probabilities than clonotypes shared by all four sorted-subset donors. Clonotype sharing among the donors was expected to vary with sequencing depth.

Sequencing was performed with immunoSEQ multiplex PCR; in TCRdb, only in-frame clones are kept and a portion is missing. This sample has about 2.3 million clones, with 85% to 95% found just once. This clone was recorded a few times. Its antigen is not known. Other nucleotide sequences from this sample produce the same CDR3. This TCR was sampled from a man aged 18 to 30 in good health. Some clones in this sample may be carry-over from other donors' samples. Sequenced sample: naive CD4+ T cells from PBMCs. Subset given: CD45RA+ positively selected.

The DNA of the CDR3 is TGTGCCAGCAGTTATCGAGGGGGTCAGCCCCAGCATTTT. Amino acid sequence: CASSYRGGQPQHF. The genes are TRBV6-5 and TRBJ1-5, with D possibly TRBD1 on 6 matching bases. Germline V lookup: CDR1 MNHEY, CDR2 SVGAGI. Trimming took off 3 bases at V and 6 bases at J, with 9 bases between the two ends. The CDR3 covers 13 residues.